A selection of T cell receptor beta chains follows, all from one sample in a study of T cell responses to AZD1222 COVID-19 vaccine. The protocol was immunoSEQ multiplex PCR, while the TCRdb copy is restricted to in-frame clones and leaves out a portion. In the table there are 170,000 or so clones, 75% to 90% of which are singletons. The sample in question was peripheral blood, obtained on day 0 of AZD1222 vaccination. The receptors were sampled from an adult in good health. Both conserved end residues are part of each CDR3. The order of the fields is D gene, J gene, V gene, clone size, CDR3 protein, CDR3 DNA. The D gene is left open where the match is weak. Size is stated for part of the rows, as once, few or many counts, or as a class when the clone is expanded.

TRBD1 | TRBJ2-2 | TRBV6-5 | - | CASSPTGGNTGELFF | TGTGCCAGCAGTCCTACAGGGGGGAACACCGGGGAGCTGTTTTTT
- | TRBJ2-3 | TRBV6-6 | - | CASRSRDSTDTQYF | TGTGCCAGCAGAAGTCGGGACTCCACAGATACGCAGTATTTT
TRBD1 | TRBJ2-7 | TRBV7-9 | once | CASSLTRDSLVEQYF | TGTGCCAGCAGCTTAACACGGGACAGTCTTGTCGAGCAGTACTTC
- | TRBJ1-6 | TRBV20-1 | few | CSASALHTPLHF | TGCAGTGCTAGTGCTTTACACACACCCCTCCACTTT
TRBD2 | TRBJ2-7 | TRBV7-2 | once | CASSSQGGGGEQYF | TGTGCCAGCAGTTCCCAGGGCGGGGGAGGCGAGCAGTACTTC
TRBD2 | TRBJ2-5 | TRBV30 | - | CAWSDSGSGPQETQYF | TGTGCCTGGAGTGATAGCGGGAGTGGGCCTCAAGAGACCCAGTACTTC
- | TRBJ1-5 | TRBV13 | - | CASSFGNQPQHF | TGTGCCAGCAGCTTTGGTAATCAGCCCCAGCATTTT
- | TRBJ2-1 | TRBV20-1 | - | CSASKGIAVTYNEQFF | TGCAGTGCTAGTAAGGGAATAGCGGTAACCTACAATGAGCAGTTCTTC
- | TRBJ1-5 | TRBV6-5 | once | CASTPQGGGQPQHF | TGTGCCAGCACCCCACAGGGAGGAGGACAGCCCCAGCATTTT
- | TRBJ2-7 | TRBV7-3 | - | CASSHTRGYEQYF | TGTGCCAGCAGCCATACTCGGGGCTACGAGCAGTACTTC
TRBD1 | TRBJ1-2 | TRBV11-2 | once | CASSRNTGGQSSAYGYTF | TGTGCCAGCAGCCGTAATACAGGGGGCCAGTCCTCAGCCTATGGCTACACCTTC
- | TRBJ1-5 | TRBV4-1 | few | CASSQEGTGNQPQHF | TGCGCCAGCAGCCAAGAGGGGACGGGCAATCAGCCCCAGCATTTT
- | TRBJ1-2 | TRBV5-1 | - | CASSLAGTDVLGYTF | TGCGCCAGCAGCTTGGCCGGGACGGATGTGCTAGGCTACACCTTC
- | TRBJ2-3 | TRBV5-6 | - | CASSLVGQPPSTDTQYF | TGTGCCAGCAGCTTGGTGGGCCAGCCCCCTAGCACAGATACGCAGTATTTT
- | TRBJ1-1 | TRBV21-1 | once | CASSKVGERGTEAFF | TGTGCCAGCAGCAAAGTGGGGGAAAGGGGGACTGAAGCTTTCTTT
- | TRBJ2-5 | TRBV5-1 | - | CASTPGTPETQYF | TGCGCCAGCACCCCAGGCACGCCAGAGACCCAGTACTTC
- | TRBJ2-3 | TRBV6-5 | - | CASTQRGGHPGTQYF | TGTGCCAGCACCCAAAGAGGGGGGCATCCCGGTACGCAGTATTTT
TRBD2 | TRBJ2-5 | TRBV15 | - | CATSGSGTSGETQYF | TGTGCCACCAGCGGCTCCGGGACTAGCGGTGAGACCCAGTACTTC
TRBD1 | TRBJ1-6 | TRBV5-1 | few | CASSLGTGQDNSPLHF | TGCGCCAGCAGCTTGGGAACGGGACAGGATAATTCACCCCTCCACTTT
- | TRBJ1-2 | TRBV7-2 | - | CASSPQAQGNYGYTF | TGTGCCAGCAGCCCCCAGGCCCAGGGGAACTATGGCTACACCTTC
- | TRBJ1-6 | TRBV12-3/TRBV12-4 | - | CASSPRGLTLHF | TGTGCCAGCAGTCCCCGCGGGCTGACCCTCCACTTT
TRBD2 | TRBJ2-2 | TRBV29-1 | - | CSVLLAGANTGELFF | TGCAGCGTTCTACTAGCGGGGGCGAACACCGGGGAGCTGTTTTTT
- | TRBJ1-2 | TRBV2 | - | CASSVVGTPYGYTF | TGTGCCAGCAGTGTGGTCGGAACACCTTATGGCTACACCTTC
- | TRBJ1-1 | TRBV29-1 | few | CSVDLSGADTEAFF | TGCAGCGTTGACTTATCAGGGGCGGACACTGAAGCTTTCTTT
- | TRBJ2-7 | TRBV12-3/TRBV12-4 | few | CASSRVGPYEQYF | TGTGCCAGCAGCCGGGTGGGGCCCTACGAGCAGTACTTC
- | TRBJ2-3 | TRBV2 | - | CASSTVREYF | TGTGCCAGCAGCACGGTTCGGGAGTATTTT
TRBD2 | TRBJ2-1 | TRBV5-1 | - | CASSSSGVSYNEQFF | TGCGCCAGCAGCTCTAGCGGGGTCTCCTACAATGAGCAGTTCTTC
- | TRBJ1-1 | TRBV11-2 | few | CASSLVRVGAFF | TGTGCCAGCAGCTTAGTTAGGGTTGGAGCTTTCTTT
- | TRBJ1-2 | TRBV29-1 | - | CSVEGGYTF | TGCAGCGTTGAGGGCGGCTACACCTTC
- | TRBJ2-7 | TRBV27 | - | CASSLSGLEQYF | TGTGCCAGCAGTTTATCTGGTCTCGAGCAGTACTTC
- | TRBJ2-2 | TRBV5-4 | - | CASSGDSGDTGELFF | TGTGCCAGCAGCGGGGACAGCGGGGACACCGGGGAGCTGTTTTTT
- | TRBJ1-3 | TRBV5-8 | - | CASSLGQGGGNTIYF | TGTGCCAGCAGCTTGGGGCAGGGTGGTGGAAACACCATATATTTT
TRBD1 | TRBJ2-3 | TRBV5-1 | once | CASSVDGQGAQDTQYF | TGCGCCAGCAGCGTTGACGGACAGGGGGCGCAAGATACGCAGTATTTT
TRBD1 | TRBJ1-2 | TRBV29-1 | - | CSVDRDRGLGYTF | TGCAGCGTGGACCGGGACAGGGGGCTTGGCTACACCTTC
- | TRBJ1-1 | TRBV7-8 | - | CASSYPAGPNTEAFF | TGTGCCAGCAGCTACCCCGCGGGGCCGAACACTGAAGCTTTCTTT
TRBD2 | TRBJ2-1 | TRBV19 | - | CASSRGTSGSVYNEQFF | TGTGCCAGTAGTAGGGGGACTAGCGGGAGTGTCTACAATGAGCAGTTCTTC
- | TRBJ2-7 | TRBV11-2 | few | CASSQGRGGRNYEQYF | TGTGCCAGCAGCCAGGGGCGTGGGGGGCGGAACTACGAGCAGTACTTC
- | TRBJ1-2 | TRBV19 | - | CASSPGTFYYGYTF | TGTGCCAGTAGTCCAGGGACTTTCTACTATGGCTACACCTTC
- | TRBJ2-3 | TRBV5-1 | - | CASSRTDTQYF | TGCGCCAGCAGCCGCACAGATACGCAGTATTTT
- | TRBJ1-2 | TRBV4-1 | - | CASSQARGSGYTF | TGCGCCAGCAGCCAAGCACGAGGATCTGGCTACACCTTC
- | TRBJ1-6 | TRBV18 | - | CASSPGKQNNSPLHF | TGTGCCAGCTCACCCGGCAAACAGAACAATTCACCCCTCCACTTT
TRBD1 | TRBJ2-7 | TRBV3-1/TRBV3-2 | - | CASSLAGTGPYEQYF | TGTGCCAGCAGCCTAGCCGGGACAGGGCCCTACGAGCAGTACTTC
- | TRBJ1-1 | TRBV6-4 | - | CASSDHSGGTEAFF | TGTGCCAGCAGTGACCATTCGGGTGGCACTGAAGCTTTCTTT
- | TRBJ1-1 | TRBV10-2 | - | CASSESAMNTEAFF | TGCGCCAGCAGTGAGTCGGCGATGAACACTGAAGCTTTCTTT
- | TRBJ2-6 | TRBV7-9 | - | CASRSPPADLGGANVLTF | TGTGCCAGCAGGTCCCCCCCCGCGGACCTTGGTGGGGCCAACGTCCTGACTTTC
- | TRBJ2-2 | TRBV18 | - | CASSPRTLTGELFF | TGTGCCAGCTCACCACGGACTCTGACCGGGGAGCTGTTTTTT
- | TRBJ1-2 | TRBV3-1/TRBV3-2 | - | CASSVASSEYTF | TGTGCCAGCAGCGTAGCAAGTAGTGAATACACCTTC
- | TRBJ2-7 | TRBV4-1 | - | CASRRASHTYEQYF | TGCGCCAGCAGACGCGCAAGCCATACCTACGAGCAGTACTTC
TRBD1 | TRBJ1-2 | TRBV6-4 | once | CASSATTGSVYGYTF | TGTGCCAGCAGTGCTACGACAGGGTCGGTCTATGGCTACACCTTC
- | TRBJ2-3 | TRBV5-1 | - | CASRVSTDTQYF | TGCGCCAGCAGGGTTAGCACAGATACGCAGTATTTT
TRBD2 | TRBJ2-1 | TRBV19 | - | CASNPFTSANEQFF | TGTGCCAGTAATCCCTTTACTAGCGCCAATGAGCAGTTCTTC
- | TRBJ2-1 | TRBV7-2 | - | CASSLVAVTYNEQFF | TGTGCCAGCAGCTTAGTGGCGGTTACCTACAATGAGCAGTTCTTC
- | TRBJ1-2 | TRBV5-4 | - | CASSLDRELGYTF | TGTGCCAGCAGCTTGGACAGGGAACTTGGCTACACCTTC
TRBD2 | TRBJ2-1 | TRBV5-4 | - | CASSSSGSSYNEQFF | TGTGCCAGCAGCTCTAGCGGGAGCTCCTACAATGAGCAGTTCTTC